This T cell receptor beta chain was captured in a study of blood T cell repertoires in COVID-19. Study summary: Sites across the United States, Italy and Spain contributed samples from acute and convalescent COVID-19.

Libraries were prepared by immunoSEQ multiplex PCR; TCRdb keeps only in-frame clonotypes and omits some of them. The top ten hold 1.4% of the sample, which has about 430,000 clones, roughly 88% seen once. Participant reports of clinical history set cohort assignment. This CDR3 spans 15 amino acids. Germline V CDR1 and CDR2: SNHLY, FYNNEI. The trim removed 6 bases at V and 5 bases at J, leaving 2 bases unmatched. The TCR comes from a woman aged 18-29 years who had been exposed to COVID-19. Sequencing used PBMCs or T cells enriched from blood (not recorded which). The V and J genes are TRBV2 and TRBJ2-2; 14 nucleotides match TRBD2. CDR3 sequence (DNA): TGTGCCAGCAGGGGACTAGCGGGAGAAACCGGGGAGCTGTTTTTT. Protein: CASRGLAGETGELFF.